Following are 26 T cell receptor beta chains from one sample sequenced in a study of shared clonotypes between healthy human individuals (dated by TCRdb to the early 2020s). Libraries were built with the immunoSEQ multiplex PCR assay. In TCRdb, the immuneACCESS table is reduced to in-frame sequences with V and J assigned. These tables do not hold every clone; where another copy was compared, an unresolved V gene accounts for under half, and the others remain unexplained. The sample data list hundreds of thousands of clones, and around 72% of these were observed just once. Under 2% of the sample is in the top ten clones. Specimen: memory CD4+ T cells sorted from blood. This specimen's cell subset or site label, per the study, means: CD45RA-negative fraction. The receptors stem from a woman younger than 45 in good health.

The chain links TRBV5-5 to TRBJ1-2; 8 nucleotides match TRBD1. V lost 1 base to trimming and J lost 8 bases; unmatched junction nucleotides: 4. CDR1 and CDR2 (germline): SGHKS, YYEKEE (reference sequence). The CDR3 totals 13 residues. The CDR3 reads CASSLLQGAGYTF. DNA for the CDR3: TGTGCCAGCAGCTTGCTGCAGGGGGCCGGCTACACCTTC.

A few counts support this clone. V is TRBV10-1 and J is TRBJ1-2; D gene ambiguous. Trimming shortened V by 2 bases and J by 3 bases, and 7 bases separated the two germline ends. CDR3 size: 13 residues. The germline V gene encodes CDR1 WNHNN and CDR2 SYGVQD (reference sequence). The chain's CDR3 is CASSETPDYGYTF. The CDR3 region has the DNA TGCGCCAGCAGTGAGACTCCGGACTATGGCTACACCTTC.

The J gene is TRBJ2-2, the V gene TRBV11-2, with D perhaps given as TRBD1 or TRBD2 (5 bases each). CDR1 and CDR2 from the germline V gene are SGHAT and FQNNGV. Trimming shortened V by 3 bases and J by 8 bases, and 10 bases separated the two germline ends. The CDR3 has 13 residues. The CDR3 sequence is CASSFVGEGELFF. The CDR3 region has the DNA TGTGCCAGCAGCTTCGTAGGGGAGGGGGAGCTGTTTTTT.

This chain uses TRBV6-1 with TRBJ2-3; 11 bases align to TRBD2. J lost 1 base, V lost 8 bases, and 5 bases had no gene match. The germline V gene encodes CDR1 MNHNS and CDR2 SASEGT. This CDR3 spans 15 amino acids. The CDR3 is CASALTSGGTDTQYF. DNA for the CDR3: TGTGCCAGCGCCCTGACTAGCGGGGGCACAGATACGCAGTATTTT.

This chain links TRBV10-3 with TRBJ2-1; 16 bases match TRBD2. J was trimmed by 12 bases and V by 6 bases; bases with no gene match: 8. Germline V CDR1 and CDR2: ENHRY, SYGVKD. The CDR3 is made up of 15 amino acids. CDR3 DNA sequence: TGTGCCATCAGAGCCCAGGGACTAGCGGGAGGGGGGCAGTTCTTC. Its translation is CAIRAQGLAGGGQFF.

A note on this clone: One junction end does not reproduce the germline sequence, and a read error may be involved. The J gene is TRBJ2-3, the V gene TRBV5-4; tentatively, D is TRBD1 (6 bases). The CDR3 loop spans 12 amino acids. Looked up from germline, CDR1 is SGHNT and CDR2 is YYREEE (reference sequence). In nucleotides, the CDR3 is TGTGCCAGCAGCCGGGACCCGGGACAAAGGAATTTT. Protein: CASSRDPGQRNF.

The rearrangement joins TRBV7-8 to TRBJ1-2, with 7 bases aligning to TRBD1. CDR3 length: 15 residues. The ends lost 5 bases at V and 4 bases at J; junction bases unmatched: 10. Germline V gene sequence: CDR1 SGHVS, CDR2 FQNEAQ. CDR3 in amino acids: CASSGFETGSYGYTF. The CDR3, as DNA: TGTGCCAGCAGCGGATTCGAGACAGGGAGCTATGGCTACACCTTC.

This sequence joins TRBV2 and TRBJ2-5; D is uncertain. Germline V gene sequence: CDR1 SNHLY, CDR2 FYNNEI. V was pared by 7 bases and J by 5 bases, with 11 bases between. The CDR3 runs 12 residues. CDR3 sequence (DNA): TGTGCCAGCATAGGGATCGGGGAGACCCAGTACTTC. This encodes CASIGIGETQYF.

The chain joins TRBV18 to TRBJ1-2; maybe TRBD1 (5 bases). V shed 3 bases and J shed 3 bases, with 14 bases lying between them. The CDR3 runs to 15 residues. Germline V gives CDR1 KGHSH, CDR2 LQKENI. The CDR3 region is CASSPRADGDYGYTF. For the CDR3, the DNA is TGTGCCAGCTCACCCAGGGCAGACGGAGACTATGGCTACACCTTC.

V gene TRBV7-9 combines with J gene TRBJ2-7; 7 nucleotides align to TRBD1. The CDR3 runs 13 residues. In germline, CDR1 is SEHNR, CDR2 FQNEAQ (reference sequence). With 3 bases clipped from V and 5 bases from J, the junction kept 4 bases outside the gene matches. This CDR3 reads CASSLTGSNEQYF. The CDR3 DNA reads TGTGCCAGCAGCTTGACAGGGAGCAACGAGCAGTACTTC.

This clone came up a few times. V usage is TRBV19 and J usage is TRBJ1-1; maybe TRBD1 (6 bases). The V and J ends lost 5 bases and 4 bases respectively, with 14 bases between them. The CDR3 extends over 14 amino acids. CDR1 is LNHDA, CDR2 SQIVND, per germline (reference sequence). The CDR3 protein is CASSYLVGGTEAFF. In nucleotides, the CDR3 is TGTGCCAGTAGTTATCTGGTAGGGGGCACTGAAGCTTTCTTT.

The chain couples TRBV7-9 to TRBJ2-2; D not certain. Between the trimmed V and J ends, which lost 5 bases and 1 base, there was a span of 11 bases. This CDR3 comprises 15 residues. The germline CDR1 and CDR2 sequences are SEHNR and FQNEAQ (reference sequence). The CDR3 loop is CASSPLDGNTGELFF. CDR3 sequence (DNA): TGTGCCAGCAGCCCATTGGACGGGAACACCGGGGAGCTGTTTTTT.

The chain couples TRBV7-3 to TRBJ2-3; 9 positions match TRBD2. There are 12 residues in the CDR3. V lost 7 bases to trimming and J lost 6 bases; unmatched junction nucleotides: 2. Germline CDR1 SGHTA, CDR2 FQGTGA. CDR3 nucleotide sequence: TGTGCCAGCACGGCGGGAGGGGATACGCAGTATTTT. Translating it yields CASTAGGDTQYF.

The CDR3 sequence is CASRLLADSYNEQFF. The CDR3 nucleotides read TGTGCCAGCAGGCTCCTAGCGGACTCCTACAATGAGCAGTTCTTC. This chain joins TRBV6-6 and TRBJ2-1; TRBD2 matches 7 bases. CDR3 length: 15 amino acids. Germline V gene lookup returns CDR1 MNHNY and CDR2 SVGAGI (reference sequence). J gave up 0 bases and V 6 bases, and 5 bases lay outside the gene matches.

The rearrangement joins TRBV27 to TRBJ1-4, with 7 bases that match TRBD1. J was trimmed by 11 bases and V by 3 bases; bases with no gene match: 6. Germline values: CDR1 MNHEY, CDR2 SMNVEV (reference sequence). CDR3 length: 13 amino acids. Here the CDR3 reads CASSFLDRPKLFF. Written as DNA, the CDR3 is TGTGCCAGCAGTTTCCTGGACAGGCCTAAACTGTTTTTT.

The V gene is TRBV6-6, the J gene TRBJ2-7; D perhaps matches TRBD2 (6 bases). The CDR3 is 14 residues long. Trimming took 8 bases from V and 6 from J, leaving 20 bases between them. The V gene's germline CDR1 is MNHNY and CDR2 SVGAGI (reference sequence). CDR3 DNA sequence: TGTGCCAGCGGGCGGGACTCACGCCCTGGCGAGCAGTACTTC. As protein: CASGRDSRPGEQYF.

The gene calls are TRBV28 and TRBJ2-7; 8 bases agree with TRBD2. CDR1 is MDHEN and CDR2 is SYDVKM in the germline V gene. V lost 5 bases and J lost 4; bases outside the gene matches: 7. This CDR3 has 14 amino acids. The CDR3 DNA reads TGTGCCAGCAGTGAGGTTGGCGGGAGGTACGAGCAGTACTTC. Translating it yields CASSEVGGRYEQYF.

For this clone: The CDR3 end shows no conserved phenylalanine or tryptophan, and so a read error is likely. No DNA is shown, since the ends of the CDR3 on it are uncertain; the CDR3 is the one TCRdb lists. The chain recombines TRBV11-2 with TRBJ1-4. Inclusive of both ends, the CDR3 amounts to 11 amino acids. Germline CDR1 SGHAT, CDR2 FQNNGV. The CDR3 loop reads CASSLEGSLEV.

This chain connects TRBV29-1 to TRBJ2-6; D gene ambiguous. The CDR3 runs 13 residues. The germline CDR1 and CDR2 sequences are SQVTM and ANQGSEA. Trimming cost V 2 bases and J 0 bases, with 2 bases left between them. CDR3 in amino acids: CSVEHSGANVLTF. Written as DNA, the CDR3 is TGCAGCGTTGAACACTCTGGGGCCAACGTCCTGACTTTC.

The gene calls are TRBV16 and TRBJ2-7; no firm D call. The CDR3 totals 12 residues. V gave up 0 bases and J gave up 2 bases, with 2 bases separating them. From germline, CDR1 is KGHSY and CDR2 FQNENV. CDR3 region: CASSQSPYEQYF. In DNA form, the CDR3 reads TGTGCCAGCAGCCAATCGCCCTACGAGCAGTACTTC. Full variable domain (rest looked up from reference TRBV16 and TRBJ2-7): GEEVAQTPKHLVRGEGQKAKLYCAPIKGHSYVFWYQQVLKNEFKFLISFQNENVFDETGMPKERFSAKCLPNSPCSLEIQATKLEDSAVYFCASSQSPYEQYFGPGTRLTVT.

V gene TRBV5-1 combines with J gene TRBJ2-7; D is unclear. This CDR3 comprises 16 residues. V was pared by 0 bases and J by 1 base, with 14 bases between. CDR1 and CDR2 (germline): SGHRS, YFSETQ. This CDR3 reads CASSLGPYDFSYEQYF. The CDR3 bases are TGCGCCAGCAGCTTGGGTCCCTACGATTTTTCCTACGAGCAGTACTTC.

The rearrangement joins TRBV5-4 to TRBJ2-5, with D perhaps matching TRBD1 (6 bases). Trimming left V 3 bases short and J 4 bases short, with 10 bases between. Germline CDR1 and CDR2: SGHNT and YYREEE (reference sequence). The CDR3 consists of 13 residues. CDR3 DNA sequence: TGTGCCAGCAGCTCAGGGGACCGAGAGACCCAGTACTTC. Its protein product is CASSSGDRETQYF.

Only one count was recorded for this clone. The rearrangement uses TRBV6-1 and TRBJ2-5; tentative D call: TRBD2 (6 bases). Per the germline V gene, CDR1 is MNHNS and CDR2 is SASEGT. The CDR3 is made up of 14 amino acids. Trimming removed 7 bases from V and 4 bases from J, with 16 bases in between. The CDR3 is CASKRVHQGETQYF. CDR3 DNA sequence: TGTGCCAGCAAGCGGGTTCATCAGGGAGAGACCCAGTACTTC.

J is TRBJ2-2 and V is TRBV27; 12 bases fit TRBD2. The CDR3 consists of 17 residues. The V gene end was trimmed by 5 bases and the J gene end by 7 bases; junction bases not matched to a gene: 11. Per germline, CDR1 MNHEY and CDR2 SMNVEV (reference sequence). CDR3 sequence: CASSPHQGLAGNGELFF. The CDR3 nucleotides are TGTGCCAGCAGTCCTCACCAAGGACTAGCGGGAAACGGGGAGCTGTTTTTT.

This clone has just a few counts. V usage is TRBV5-1 and J usage is TRBJ1-2, with 7 bases identical to TRBD1. V lost 7 bases to trimming and J lost 2 bases; unmatched junction nucleotides: 8. The CDR3 is 14 residues long. Germline CDR1 reads SGHRS; CDR2 reads YFSETQ. CDR3 nucleotides: TGCGCCAGCGGAACCCCGGGACAGAACTATGGCTACACCTTC. Protein sequence: CASGTPGQNYGYTF.

The J gene is TRBJ2-7, the V gene TRBV18; 8 nucleotides agree with TRBD1. V was pared by 2 bases and J by 6 bases, with 6 bases of the junction left unmatched. The length of the CDR3 is 14 residues. Germline assignment: CDR1 KGHSH and CDR2 LQKENI. The DNA of the CDR3 is TGTGCCAGCTCACCAAACTCTGACAGGGGCGAGCAGTACTTC. Its protein is CASSPNSDRGEQYF.